This TCR beta chain was found in a study of Graves' ophthalmopathy and Graves' hyperthyroidism. Amplifying from RNA transcripts, the study obtained TCR beta CDR3 regions. HTBI-primed first-round RT-PCR preceded second-round multiplex PCR. MiXCR, run by TCRdb on the multiplex PCR reads, gives a single entry per CDR3 protein. The sample lists about 230,000 distinct CDR3 sequences, around 45% occurring once. This CDR3 is built from 14 residues. CDR1 and CDR2 (germline): ENHRY, SYGVKD. The V gene lost 2 bases and the J gene lost 3 bases, with 10 bases spanning the gap. If patients had other autoimmune diseases, uncontrolled infections, pregnancy or lactation, they were excluded. Comment on this clonotype: Antigen specificity is unknown.

Study outcomes and limitations: Most thyroid clonotypes with frequency above 0.001 were detected in blood too.

The receptor was derived from an adult man with Graves' ophthalmopathy. The gene calls are TRBV10-3 and TRBJ1-2; D remains ambiguous. The material sequenced was peripheral blood. CDR3 sequence: CAISEAGLDYGYTF. CDR3 nucleotides: TGTGCCATCAGTGAGGCCGGACTGGACTATGGCTACACCTTC.